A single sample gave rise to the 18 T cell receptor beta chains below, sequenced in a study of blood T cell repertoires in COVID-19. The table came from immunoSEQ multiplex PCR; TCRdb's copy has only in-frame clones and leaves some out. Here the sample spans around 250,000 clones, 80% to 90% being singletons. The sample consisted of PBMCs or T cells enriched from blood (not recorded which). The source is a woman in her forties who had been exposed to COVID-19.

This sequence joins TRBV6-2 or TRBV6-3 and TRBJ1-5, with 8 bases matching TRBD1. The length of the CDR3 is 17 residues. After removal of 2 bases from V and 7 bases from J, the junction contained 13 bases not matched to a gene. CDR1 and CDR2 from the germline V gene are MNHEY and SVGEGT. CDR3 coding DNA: TGTGCCAGCAGTTACGCGTTTTCGCAGGGGGCGAGGCAGCCCCAGCATTTT. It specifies CASSYAFSQGARQPQHF.

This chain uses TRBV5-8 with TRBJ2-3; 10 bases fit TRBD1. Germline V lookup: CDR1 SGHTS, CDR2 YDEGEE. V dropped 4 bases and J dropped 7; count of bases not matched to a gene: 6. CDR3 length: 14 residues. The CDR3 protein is CASSPDRGRHTQYF. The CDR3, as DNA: TGTGCCAGCAGCCCCGACAGGGGGCGACATACGCAGTATTTT. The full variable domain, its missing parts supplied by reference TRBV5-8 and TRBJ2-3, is EAGVTQSPTHLIKTRGQQATLRCSPISGHTSVYWYQQALGLGLQFLLWYDEGEERNRGNFPPRFSGRQFPNYSSELNVNALELEDSALYLCASSPDRGRHTQYFGPGTRLTVL.

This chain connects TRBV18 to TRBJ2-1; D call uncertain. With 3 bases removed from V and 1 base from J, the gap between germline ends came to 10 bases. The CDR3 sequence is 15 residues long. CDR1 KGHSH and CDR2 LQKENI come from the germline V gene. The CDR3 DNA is TGTGCCAGCTCACCGTGGCCGCAATCCTACAATGAGCAGTTCTTC. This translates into CASSPWPQSYNEQFF.

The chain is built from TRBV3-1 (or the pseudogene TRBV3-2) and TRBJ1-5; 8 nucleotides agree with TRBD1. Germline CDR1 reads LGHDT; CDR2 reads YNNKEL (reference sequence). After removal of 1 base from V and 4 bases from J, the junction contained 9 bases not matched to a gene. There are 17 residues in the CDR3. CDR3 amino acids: CASSQATGVRGNQPQHF. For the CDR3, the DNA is TGTGCCAGCAGCCAAGCGACAGGGGTCAGGGGAAATCAGCCCCAGCATTTT.

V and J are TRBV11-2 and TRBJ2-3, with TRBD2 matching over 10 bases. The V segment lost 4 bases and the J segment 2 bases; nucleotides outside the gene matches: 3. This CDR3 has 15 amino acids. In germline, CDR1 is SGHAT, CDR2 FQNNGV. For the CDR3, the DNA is TGTGCCAGCAGCTCTGGACTAGCGGTCACAGATACGCAGTATTTT. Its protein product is CASSSGLAVTDTQYF. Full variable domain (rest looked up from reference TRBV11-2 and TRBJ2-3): EAGVAQSPRYKIIEKRQSVAFWCNPISGHATLYWYQQILGQGPKLLIQFQNNGVVDDSQLPKDRFSAERLKGVDSTLKIQPAKLEDSAVYLCASSSGLAVTDTQYFGPGTRLTVL.

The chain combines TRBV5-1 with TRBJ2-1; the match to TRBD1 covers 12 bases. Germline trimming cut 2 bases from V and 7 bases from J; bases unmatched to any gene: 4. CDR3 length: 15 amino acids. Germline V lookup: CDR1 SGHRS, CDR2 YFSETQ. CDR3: CASSFGDRGLNEQFF. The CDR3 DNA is TGCGCCAGCAGCTTCGGGGACAGGGGGCTTAATGAGCAGTTCTTC.

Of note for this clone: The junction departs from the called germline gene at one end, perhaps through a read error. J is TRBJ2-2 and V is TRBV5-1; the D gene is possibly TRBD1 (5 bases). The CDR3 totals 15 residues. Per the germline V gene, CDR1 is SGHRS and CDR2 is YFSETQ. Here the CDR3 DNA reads TGTGCCAGCAGTACAGAGGAAGGGGCGTACGGGGAGCTGTTTTTT. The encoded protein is CASSTEEGAYGELFF.

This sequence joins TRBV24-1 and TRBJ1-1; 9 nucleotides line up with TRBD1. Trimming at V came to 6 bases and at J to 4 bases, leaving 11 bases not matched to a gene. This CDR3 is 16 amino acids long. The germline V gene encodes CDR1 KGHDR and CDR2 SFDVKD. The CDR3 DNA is TGTGCCACCAGTAAAAGTTCCGGGACAGGGCCCACTGAAGCTTTCTTT. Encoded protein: CATSKSSGTGPTEAFF.

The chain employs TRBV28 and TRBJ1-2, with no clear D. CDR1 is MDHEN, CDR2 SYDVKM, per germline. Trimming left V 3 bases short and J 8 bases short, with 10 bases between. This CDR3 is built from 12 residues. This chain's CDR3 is CASSLGRGGYTF. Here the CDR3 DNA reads TGTGCCAGCAGTTTGGGTCGAGGGGGCTACACCTTC.

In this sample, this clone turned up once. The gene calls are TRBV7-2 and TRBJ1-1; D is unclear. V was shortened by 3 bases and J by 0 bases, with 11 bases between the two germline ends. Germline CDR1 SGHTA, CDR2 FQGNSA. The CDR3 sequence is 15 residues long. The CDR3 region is CASSFMTGMNTEAFF. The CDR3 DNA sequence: TGTGCCAGCAGCTTTATGACGGGAATGAACACTGAAGCTTTCTTT.

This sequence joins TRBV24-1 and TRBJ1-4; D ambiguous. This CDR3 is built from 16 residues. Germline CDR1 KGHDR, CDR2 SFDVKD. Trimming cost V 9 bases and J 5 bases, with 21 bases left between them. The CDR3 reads CATSLGREGLNEKLFF. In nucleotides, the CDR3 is TGTGCCACCTCTCTTGGTCGGGAAGGCCTAAATGAAAAACTGTTTTTT.

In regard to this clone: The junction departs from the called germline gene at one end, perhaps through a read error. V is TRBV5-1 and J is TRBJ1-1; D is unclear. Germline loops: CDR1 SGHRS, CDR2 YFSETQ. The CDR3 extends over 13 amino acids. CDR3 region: CASSFPNGNEAFF. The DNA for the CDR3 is TGTGCCAGCAGCTTCCCTAATGGTAATGAAGCTTTCTTT. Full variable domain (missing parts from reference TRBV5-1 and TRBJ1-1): KAGVTQTPRYLIKTRGQQVTLSCSPISGHRSVSWYQQTPGQGLQFLFEYFSETQRNKGNFPGRFSGRQFSNSRSEMNVSTLELGDSALYLCASSFPNGNEAFFGQGTRLTVV.

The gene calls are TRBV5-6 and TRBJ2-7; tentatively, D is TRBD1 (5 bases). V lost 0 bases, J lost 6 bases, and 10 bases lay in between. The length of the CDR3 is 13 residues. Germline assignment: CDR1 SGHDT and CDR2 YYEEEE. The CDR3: CASSLEGFGEQYF. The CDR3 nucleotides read TGTGCCAGCAGCTTGGAGGGGTTCGGCGAGCAGTACTTC.

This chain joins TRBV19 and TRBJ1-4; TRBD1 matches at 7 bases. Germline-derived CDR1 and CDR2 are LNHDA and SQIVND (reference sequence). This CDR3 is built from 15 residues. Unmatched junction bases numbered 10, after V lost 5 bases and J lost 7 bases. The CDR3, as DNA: TGTGCCAGTAGTGGCCGACAGGGTCAAATTGAAAAACTGTTTTTT. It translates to CASSGRQGQIEKLFF.

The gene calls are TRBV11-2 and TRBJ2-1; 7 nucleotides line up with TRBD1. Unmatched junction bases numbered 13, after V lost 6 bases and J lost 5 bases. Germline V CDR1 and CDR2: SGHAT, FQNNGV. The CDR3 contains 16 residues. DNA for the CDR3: TGTGCCAGCAGTACAACAGGACAGGAGATGAACAATGAGCAGTTCTTC. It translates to CASSTTGQEMNNEQFF.

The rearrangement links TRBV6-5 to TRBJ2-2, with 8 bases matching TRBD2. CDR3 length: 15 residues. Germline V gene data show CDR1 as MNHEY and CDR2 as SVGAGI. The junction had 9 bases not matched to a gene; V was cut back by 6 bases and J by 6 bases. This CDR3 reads CASSSSGGAPGELFF. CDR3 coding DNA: TGTGCCAGCAGCTCCTCCGGGGGGGCCCCCGGGGAGCTGTTTTTT.

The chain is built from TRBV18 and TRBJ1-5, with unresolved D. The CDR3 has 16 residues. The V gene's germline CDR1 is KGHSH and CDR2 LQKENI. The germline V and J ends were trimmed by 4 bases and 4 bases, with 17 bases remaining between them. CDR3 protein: CASSQKTKTFNQPQHF. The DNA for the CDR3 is TGTGCCAGCTCACAAAAGACAAAAACCTTTAATCAGCCCCAGCATTTT.

DNA of the CDR3: TGTGCCACCAGTGATCCAGTAGCGGGGGGTGATATCTATGAGCAGTTCTTC. Encoded protein: CATSDPVAGGDIYEQFF. This chain joins TRBV24-1 and TRBJ2-1; 10 nucleotides agree with TRBD2. This CDR3 has 17 residues. V lost 3 bases to trimming and J lost 8 bases; unmatched junction nucleotides: 12. The V gene's germline CDR1 is KGHDR and CDR2 SFDVKD.